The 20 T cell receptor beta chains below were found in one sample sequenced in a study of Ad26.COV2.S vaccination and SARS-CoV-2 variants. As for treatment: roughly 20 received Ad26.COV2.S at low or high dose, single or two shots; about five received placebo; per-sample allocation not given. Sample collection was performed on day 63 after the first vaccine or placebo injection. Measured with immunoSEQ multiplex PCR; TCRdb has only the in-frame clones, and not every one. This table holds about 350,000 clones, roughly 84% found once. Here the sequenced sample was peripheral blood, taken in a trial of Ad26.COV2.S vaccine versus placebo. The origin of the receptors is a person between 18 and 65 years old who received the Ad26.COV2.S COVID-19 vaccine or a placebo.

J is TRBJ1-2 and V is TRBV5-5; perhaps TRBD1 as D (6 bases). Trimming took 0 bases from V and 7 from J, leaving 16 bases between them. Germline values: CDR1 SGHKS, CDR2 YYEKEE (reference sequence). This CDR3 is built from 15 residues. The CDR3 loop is CASSLGPVEGGGYTF. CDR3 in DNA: TGTGCCAGCAGCTTGGGTCCAGTAGAGGGGGGTGGCTACACCTTC. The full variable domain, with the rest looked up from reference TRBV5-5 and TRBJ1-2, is DAGVTQSPTHLIKTRGQQVTLRCSPISGHKSVSWYQQVLGQGPQFIFQYYEKEERGRGNFPDRFSARQFPNYSSELNVNALLLGDSALYLCASSLGPVEGGGYTFGSGTRLTVV.

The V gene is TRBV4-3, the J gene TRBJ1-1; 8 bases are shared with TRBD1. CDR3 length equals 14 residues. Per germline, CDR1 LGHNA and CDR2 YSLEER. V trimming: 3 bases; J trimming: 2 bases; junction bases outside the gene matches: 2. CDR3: CASSQDRVNTEAFF. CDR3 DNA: TGCGCCAGCAGCCAGGACAGGGTAAACACTGAAGCTTTCTTT.

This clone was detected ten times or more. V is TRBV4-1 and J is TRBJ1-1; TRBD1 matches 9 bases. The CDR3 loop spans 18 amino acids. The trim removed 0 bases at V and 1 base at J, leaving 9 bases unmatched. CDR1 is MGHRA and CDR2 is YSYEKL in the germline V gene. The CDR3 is CASSQDWDRAPGNTEAFF. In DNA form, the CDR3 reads TGCGCCAGCAGCCAAGATTGGGACAGGGCCCCAGGGAACACTGAAGCTTTCTTT.

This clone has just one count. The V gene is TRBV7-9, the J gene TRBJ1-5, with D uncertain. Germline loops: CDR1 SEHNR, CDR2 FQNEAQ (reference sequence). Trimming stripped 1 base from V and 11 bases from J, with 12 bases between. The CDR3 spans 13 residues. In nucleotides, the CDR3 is TGTGCCAGCAGCTTAGATGCGGGCTCGTCCCAGCATTTT. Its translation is CASSLDAGSSQHF.

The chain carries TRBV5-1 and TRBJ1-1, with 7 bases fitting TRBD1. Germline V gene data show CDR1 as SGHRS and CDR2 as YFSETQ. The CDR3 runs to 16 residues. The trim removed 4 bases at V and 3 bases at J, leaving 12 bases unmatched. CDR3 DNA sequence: TGCGCCAGCAGCCGACGGACAGGCCTAATGGACACTGAAGCTTTCTTT. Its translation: CASSRRTGLMDTEAFF.

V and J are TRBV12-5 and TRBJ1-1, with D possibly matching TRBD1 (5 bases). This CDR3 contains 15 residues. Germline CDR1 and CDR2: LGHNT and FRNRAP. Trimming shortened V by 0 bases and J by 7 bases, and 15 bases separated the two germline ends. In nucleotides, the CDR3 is TGTGCTAGTGGTTTGGTAGAGGGACCTCTAAGTGAAGCTTTCTTT. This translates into CASGLVEGPLSEAFF.

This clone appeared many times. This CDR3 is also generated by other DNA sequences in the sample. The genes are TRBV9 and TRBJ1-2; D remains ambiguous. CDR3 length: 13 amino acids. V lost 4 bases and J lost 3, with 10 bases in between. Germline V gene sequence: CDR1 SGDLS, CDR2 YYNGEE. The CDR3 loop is CASSPDGYYGYTF. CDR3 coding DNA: TGTGCCAGCAGCCCGGACGGCTACTATGGCTACACCTTC.

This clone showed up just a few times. The CDR3 bases are TGTGCCAGCTCACCCTTACAGGGGATCAACGAGCAGTACTTC. As protein: CASSPLQGINEQYF. V gene TRBV18 combines with J gene TRBJ2-7, with TRBD1 identical over 7 bases. This CDR3 comprises 14 residues. Germline CDR1 is KGHSH and CDR2 is LQKENI. V shed 3 bases, J shed 5 bases, and the junction held 7 bases outside the gene matches.

CDR3 sequence (DNA): TGTGCCAGCAGTTACGGGGAGTATGGGGGCTACACCTTC. Its translation is CASSYGEYGGYTF. The V gene is TRBV6-5, the J gene TRBJ1-2, with unresolved D. Germline-derived CDR1 and CDR2 are MNHEY and SVGAGI. V was clipped by 2 bases and J by 8 bases, with 12 bases between them. CDR3 length: 13 residues.

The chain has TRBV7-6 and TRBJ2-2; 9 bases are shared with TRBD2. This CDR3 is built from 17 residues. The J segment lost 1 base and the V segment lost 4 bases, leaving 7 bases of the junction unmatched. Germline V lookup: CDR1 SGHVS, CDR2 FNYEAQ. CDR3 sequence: CASSSPGLAVNTGELFF. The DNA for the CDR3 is TGTGCCAGCAGCTCACCGGGACTAGCAGTGAACACCGGGGAGCTGTTTTTT.

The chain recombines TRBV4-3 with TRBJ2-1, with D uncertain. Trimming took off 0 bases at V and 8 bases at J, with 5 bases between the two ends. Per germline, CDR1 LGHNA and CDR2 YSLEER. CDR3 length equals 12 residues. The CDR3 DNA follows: TGCGCCAGCAGCCAAGAGCCGGATGAGCAGTTCTTC. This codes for CASSQEPDEQFF.

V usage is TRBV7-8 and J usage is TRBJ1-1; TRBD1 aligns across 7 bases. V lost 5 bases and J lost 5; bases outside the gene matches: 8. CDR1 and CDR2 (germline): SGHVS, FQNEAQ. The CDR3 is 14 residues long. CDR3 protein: CASSMRPGGTEAFF. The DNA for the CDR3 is TGTGCCAGCAGCATGCGACCAGGGGGTACTGAAGCTTTCTTT.

CDR3 residues: CASSVDVRQADTQYF. In DNA form, the CDR3 reads TGTGCCAGCAGCGTAGATGTCAGGCAGGCAGATACGCAGTATTTT. The rearrangement joins TRBV9 to TRBJ2-3; D is unclear. CDR3 length equals 15 residues. The V end lost 0 bases, the J end lost 4 bases, and 12 bases lay between the germline ends. In germline, CDR1 is SGDLS, CDR2 YYNGEE.

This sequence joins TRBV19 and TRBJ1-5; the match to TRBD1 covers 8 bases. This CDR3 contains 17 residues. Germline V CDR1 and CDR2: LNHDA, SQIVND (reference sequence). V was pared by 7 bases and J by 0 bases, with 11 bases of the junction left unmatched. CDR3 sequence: CASTRRGRGHSNQPQHF. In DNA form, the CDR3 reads TGTGCCAGTACCCGCAGGGGGCGCGGACATAGCAATCAGCCCCAGCATTTT.

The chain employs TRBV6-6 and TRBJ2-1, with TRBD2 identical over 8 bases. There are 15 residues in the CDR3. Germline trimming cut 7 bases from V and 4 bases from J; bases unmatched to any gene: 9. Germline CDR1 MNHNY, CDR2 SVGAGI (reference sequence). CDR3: CASTPAASGYNEQFF. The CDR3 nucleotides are TGTGCCAGCACCCCCGCGGCTAGCGGGTACAATGAGCAGTTCTTC.

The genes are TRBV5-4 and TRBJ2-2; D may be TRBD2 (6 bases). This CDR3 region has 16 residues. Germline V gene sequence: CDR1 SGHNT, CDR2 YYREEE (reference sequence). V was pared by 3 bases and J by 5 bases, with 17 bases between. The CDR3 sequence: CASSYRAGRGTGELFF. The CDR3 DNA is TGTGCCAGCAGCTACCGAGCGGGCCGGGGAACCGGGGAGCTGTTTTTT.

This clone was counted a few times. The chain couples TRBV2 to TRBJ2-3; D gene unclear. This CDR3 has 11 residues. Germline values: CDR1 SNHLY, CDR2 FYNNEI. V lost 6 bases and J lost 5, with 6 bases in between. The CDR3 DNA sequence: TGTGCCAGCAGCCTCCAAGATACGCAGTATTTT. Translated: CASSLQDTQYF.

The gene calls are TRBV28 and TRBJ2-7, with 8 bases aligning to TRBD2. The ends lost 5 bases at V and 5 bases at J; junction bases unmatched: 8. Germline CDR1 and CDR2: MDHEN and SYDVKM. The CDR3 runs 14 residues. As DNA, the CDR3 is TGTGCCAGCAGTAGATCCGGGGGGGACCACGAGCAGTACTTC. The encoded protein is CASSRSGGDHEQYF.

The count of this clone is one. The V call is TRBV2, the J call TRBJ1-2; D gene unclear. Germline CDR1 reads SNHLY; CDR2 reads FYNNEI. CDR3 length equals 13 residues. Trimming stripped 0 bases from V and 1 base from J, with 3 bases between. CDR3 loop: CASSEADNYGYTF. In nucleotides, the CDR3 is TGTGCCAGCAGTGAAGCGGATAACTATGGCTACACCTTC.

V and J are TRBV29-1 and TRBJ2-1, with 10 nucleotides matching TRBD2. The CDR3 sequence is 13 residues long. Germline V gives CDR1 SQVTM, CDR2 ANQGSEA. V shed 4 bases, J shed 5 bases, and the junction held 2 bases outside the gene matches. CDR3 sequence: CSVGGLANNEQFF. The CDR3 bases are TGCAGCGTTGGGGGACTAGCGAACAATGAGCAGTTCTTC.